The next 27 T cell receptor beta chains were all read from a single sample in a study of T cell changes during pregnancy in multiple sclerosis. Clones were read by immunoSEQ multiplex PCR, and TCRdb kept only the in-frame ones, dropping some. The data hold 70,000 to 95,000 clones, with around 93% observed a single time. Source: peripheral blood, taken in the second trimester of pregnancy. These receptors all come from a female donor with multiple sclerosis, enrolled in a pregnancy study.

CDR3 region: CASSRQGSDTQYF. The CDR3 DNA reads TGTGCCAGCAGCAGACAGGGGTCGGATACGCAGTATTTT. V usage is TRBV7-3 and J usage is TRBJ2-3; TRBD1 agrees at 8 bases. Germline V gene data show CDR1 as SGHTA and CDR2 as FQGTGA. J lost 6 bases, V lost 5 bases, and 4 bases had no gene match. CDR3 size: 13 residues.

The genes are TRBV5-1 and TRBJ2-3; 9 nucleotides align to TRBD2. V lost 2 bases, J lost 6 bases, and 4 bases stayed unmatched. The CDR3 is 14 amino acids. From germline, CDR1 is SGHRS and CDR2 YFSETQ. This CDR3 reads CASSFRSGGDTQYF. Here the CDR3 DNA reads TGCGCCAGCAGCTTCAGGAGCGGGGGGGATACGCAGTATTTT.

The chain combines TRBV6-5 with TRBJ2-1; D is perhaps TRBD2 (5 bases). Germline lookup yields CDR1 MNHEY and CDR2 SVGAGI. V was trimmed by 4 bases and J by 4 bases, leaving 8 bases between them. CDR3 size: 13 residues. The CDR3 region is CASSFTGYNEQFF. The CDR3 DNA reads as TGTGCCAGCAGTTTCACGGGGTACAATGAGCAGTTCTTC.

This chain joins TRBV18 and TRBJ2-1, with D perhaps matching TRBD2 (6 bases). With 4 bases removed from V and 4 bases from J, the gap between germline ends came to 17 bases. Per the germline V gene, CDR1 is KGHSH and CDR2 is LQKENI. There are 16 residues in the CDR3. Here the CDR3 DNA reads TGTGCCAGCTCACACCCCGGAGCTAGCGTGTACAATGAGCAGTTCTTC. This gives the protein CASSHPGASVYNEQFF.

The gene calls are TRBV2 and TRBJ1-1; 8 nucleotides agree with TRBD1. The CDR3 runs to 13 residues. V trimming: 4 bases; J trimming: 5 bases; junction bases outside the gene matches: 3. Germline V CDR1 and CDR2: SNHLY, FYNNEI. As DNA, the CDR3 is TGTGCCAGCAGTGTGAACAGGGGGACTGAAGCTTTCTTT. Translated: CASSVNRGTEAFF.

The genes are TRBV5-8 and TRBJ2-1, with TRBD2 matching 9 bases. The CDR3 is made up of 18 amino acids. The ends lost 0 bases at V and 2 bases at J; junction bases unmatched: 9. Germline V gene lookup returns CDR1 SGHTS and CDR2 YDEGEE. CDR3 coding DNA: TGTGCCAGCAGCTTGGCCGGCGGGGGGGTTGTTACCTACAATGAGCAGTTCTTC. This translates into CASSLAGGGVVTYNEQFF.

The chain uses TRBV27 and TRBJ1-1, with TRBD1 identical over 7 bases. Germline V lookup: CDR1 MNHEY, CDR2 SMNVEV (reference sequence). This CDR3 spans 15 amino acids. V dropped 5 bases and J dropped 1; count of bases not matched to a gene: 7. For the CDR3, the DNA is TGTGCCAGCAGTACAGGGGTGTTTTGGAACACTGAAGCTTTCTTT. Protein sequence: CASSTGVFWNTEAFF.

This clone was seen a few times. The CDR3 DNA follows: TGTGCCAGCAGCTTAGACGTCGGAGTTAATTCACCCCTCCACTTT. Its translation: CASSLDVGVNSPLHF. The V gene is TRBV7-8, the J gene TRBJ1-6; D is unclear. V lost 1 base and J lost 6, with 10 bases in between. The CDR3 totals 15 residues. Germline V lookup: CDR1 SGHVS, CDR2 FQNEAQ.

V gene TRBV19 combines with J gene TRBJ2-3; 11 positions match TRBD2. V shed 6 bases, J shed 1 base, and the junction held 9 bases outside the gene matches. Looked up from germline, CDR1 is LNHDA and CDR2 is SQIVND (reference sequence). The CDR3 has 17 residues. The CDR3 DNA is TGTGCCAGTAGACCTGGACTAGCGGGCGTCGGCACAGATACGCAGTATTTT. As protein: CASRPGLAGVGTDTQYF.

The chain recombines TRBV19 with TRBJ2-1, with 8 bases aligning to TRBD2. The V segment lost 7 bases and the J segment 4 bases; nucleotides outside the gene matches: 9. This CDR3 has 15 residues. Germline V lookup: CDR1 LNHDA, CDR2 SQIVND (reference sequence). For the CDR3, the DNA is TGTGCCAGTAATCCCGCGGGGGGTCCATACAATGAGCAGTTCTTC. This codes for CASNPAGGPYNEQFF. Full variable domain (rest looked up from reference TRBV19 and TRBJ2-1): DGGITQSPKYLFRKEGQNVTLSCEQNLNHDAMYWYRQDPGQGLRLIYYSQIVNDFQKGDIAEGYSVSREKKESFPLTVTSAQKNPTAFYLCASNPAGGPYNEQFFGPGTRLTVL.

The genes are TRBV5-1 and TRBJ2-1; 10 nucleotides agree with TRBD1. Trimming cost V 1 base and J 9 bases; bases outside gene matches: 4. The length of the CDR3 is 14 residues. CDR1 and CDR2 from the germline V gene are SGHRS and YFSETQ. The CDR3 here is CASSLWDRGSEQFF. In DNA, the CDR3 is TGCGCCAGCAGCTTGTGGGACAGGGGTAGTGAGCAGTTCTTC.

The chain carries TRBV4-1 and TRBJ2-4; 7 nucleotides line up with TRBD2. CDR3 size: 17 residues. CDR1 and CDR2 from the germline V gene are MGHRA and YSYEKL. Trimming at V came to 1 base and at J to 8 bases, leaving 14 bases not matched to a gene. CDR3 region: CASSQAAGRGVSHIQYF. In nucleotides, the CDR3 is TGCGCCAGCAGCCAAGCGGCAGGGAGGGGTGTTAGTCACATTCAGTACTTC.

This chain uses TRBV6-5 with TRBJ1-2; 7 bases fit TRBD1. In germline, CDR1 is MNHEY, CDR2 SVGAGI. The CDR3 has 14 residues. V was clipped by 6 bases and J by 0 bases; unmatched bases: 4. CDR3 DNA: TGTGCCAGCAGCCTCGACAGGGCTAACTATGGCTACACCTTC. Protein: CASSLDRANYGYTF.

This chain connects TRBV19 to TRBJ1-2; TRBD1 aligns across 7 bases. Germline lookup yields CDR1 LNHDA and CDR2 SQIVND (reference sequence). The trim removed 8 bases at V and 8 bases at J, leaving 17 bases unmatched. The CDR3 covers 15 residues. Here the CDR3 DNA reads TGTGCCAGTGGAGGGACAGCAGTCCTTATAAGGGGCTACACCTTC. Translating gives CASGGTAVLIRGYTF.

V gene TRBV28 combines with J gene TRBJ2-7, with 7 bases identical to TRBD2. Looked up from germline, CDR1 is MDHEN and CDR2 is SYDVKM. This CDR3 comprises 13 residues. V was pared by 6 bases and J by 7 bases, with 9 bases of the junction left unmatched. The CDR3 reads CASSLRDYGEQYF. The CDR3 coding sequence is TGTGCCAGCAGCCTCCGGGACTACGGGGAGCAGTACTTC.

This chain connects TRBV7-3 to TRBJ1-6; 7 bases agree with TRBD1. This CDR3 has 14 amino acids. After removal of 5 bases from V and 13 bases from J, the junction contained 11 bases not matched to a gene. Germline CDR1 SGHTA, CDR2 FQGTGA. The CDR3 loop reads CASSPDRELGPLHF. CDR3 DNA: TGTGCCAGCAGCCCTGACAGGGAGTTGGGGCCCCTCCACTTT.

V and J are TRBV5-4 and TRBJ2-3, with D possibly being TRBD2 (5 bases). Germline CDR1 reads SGHNT; CDR2 reads YYREEE (reference sequence). Between the trimmed V and J ends, which lost 0 bases and 2 bases, there was a span of 7 bases. The CDR3 length is 14 residues. The CDR3 region is CASSLADFTDTQYF. Here the CDR3 DNA reads TGTGCCAGCAGCTTGGCGGACTTCACAGATACGCAGTATTTT.

This rearrangement joins TRBV6-5 to TRBJ2-5, with D possibly TRBD2 on 6 matching bases. CDR3 size: 13 residues. V was clipped by 8 bases and J by 1 base, with 11 bases between them. The germline CDR1 and CDR2 sequences are MNHEY and SVGAGI. In nucleotides, the CDR3 is TGTGCCAGCGCCCGGGGGATCCAAGAGACCCAGTACTTC. Its translation: CASARGIQETQYF.

V is TRBV9 and J is TRBJ2-3, with D possibly being TRBD2 (5 bases). The length of the CDR3 is 15 residues. V was pared by 0 bases and J by 2 bases, with 10 bases between. Germline V gene data show CDR1 as SGDLS and CDR2 as YYNGEE. CDR3 nucleotide sequence: TGTGCCAGCAGCGTAGAGGGCGGGCTCACAGATACGCAGTATTTT. Translating it yields CASSVEGGLTDTQYF.

The chain recombines TRBV9 with TRBJ2-1, with D maybe TRBD2 (6 bases). There are 15 residues in the CDR3. In germline, CDR1 is SGDLS, CDR2 YYNGEE. V was clipped by 2 bases and J by 0 bases, with 9 bases between them. The CDR3: CASSVSGSSYNEQFF. CDR3 nucleotide sequence: TGTGCCAGCAGCGTTAGCGGTAGCTCCTACAATGAGCAGTTCTTC.

This chain connects TRBV7-8 to TRBJ1-4; D gene unclear. This CDR3 contains 16 residues. V was trimmed by 2 bases and J by 8 bases, leaving 18 bases between them. CDR1 and CDR2 from the germline V gene are SGHVS and FQNEAQ. The CDR3 DNA sequence: TGTGCCAGCAGCTTAAACGGCGGACTTCCTAGAGAAAAACTGTTTTTT. It translates to CASSLNGGLPREKLFF. Filled out from reference TRBV7-8 and TRBJ1-4, the complete variable domain reads GAGVSQSPRYKVAKRGQDVALRCDPISGHVSLFWYQQALGQGPEFLTYFQNEAQLDKSGLPSDRFFAERPEGSVSTLKIQRTQQEDSAVYLCASSLNGGLPREKLFFGSGTQLSVL.

The chain couples TRBV2 to TRBJ1-2; 10 bases are shared with TRBD1. Germline CDR1 is SNHLY and CDR2 is FYNNEI. The J segment lost 8 bases and the V segment lost 7 bases, leaving 7 bases of the junction unmatched. The CDR3 is 13 residues long. The CDR3 DNA reads TGTGCCAGCACACGTGGACAGGGGGAAGGCTACACCTTC. Translation gives CASTRGQGEGYTF.

The gene calls are TRBV18 and TRBJ1-2, with 7 bases fitting TRBD1. The CDR3 spans 15 residues. The ends lost 3 bases at V and 0 bases at J; junction bases unmatched: 4. CDR1 is KGHSH and CDR2 is LQKENI in the germline V gene. CDR3 coding DNA: TGTGCCAGCTCACCTAGGACAGGAGCTAACTATGGCTACACCTTC. As protein: CASSPRTGANYGYTF. Filled out from reference TRBV18 and TRBJ1-2, the complete variable domain reads NAGVMQNPRHLVRRRGQEARLRCSPMKGHSHVYWYRQLPEEGLKFMVYLQKENIIDESGMPKERFSAEFPKEGPSILRIQQVVRGDSAAYFCASSPRTGANYGYTFGSGTRLTVV.

The V call is TRBV18, the J call TRBJ2-7; 8 bases match TRBD1. The CDR3 sequence is 14 residues long. Germline V lookup: CDR1 KGHSH, CDR2 LQKENI. Germline trimming cut 3 bases from V and 6 bases from J; bases unmatched to any gene: 7. The CDR3 spells CASSPLGQGGEQYF. CDR3 sequence (DNA): TGTGCCAGCTCACCCCTTGGACAGGGTGGCGAGCAGTACTTC.

The V call is TRBV2, the J call TRBJ1-6; D ambiguous. Germline loops: CDR1 SNHLY, CDR2 FYNNEI. The V gene lost 1 base and the J gene lost 7 bases, with 8 bases spanning the gap. This CDR3 contains 14 residues. CDR3 protein: CASSEGLRNSPLHF. The CDR3 DNA reads as TGTGCCAGCAGTGAAGGGTTACGGAATTCACCCCTCCACTTT.

The genes are TRBV6-1 and TRBJ2-3; D is unresolved. In germline, CDR1 is MNHNS, CDR2 SASEGT. There are 16 residues in the CDR3. Trimming removed 3 bases from V and 3 bases from J, with 16 bases in between. The CDR3 spells CASSDYRELATDTQYF. The CDR3 DNA is TGTGCCAGCAGTGATTACAGAGAATTGGCAACAGATACGCAGTATTTT.

V is TRBV6-1 and J is TRBJ2-3; tentative D call: TRBD2 (5 bases). The CDR3 is 15 residues long. Germline V gives CDR1 MNHNS, CDR2 SASEGT. Between the trimmed V and J ends, which lost 2 bases and 1 base, there was a span of 10 bases. The CDR3 sequence: CASSEPGLGTDTQYF. CDR3 nucleotide sequence: TGTGCCAGCAGTGAACCGGGGTTAGGCACAGATACGCAGTATTTT.